The text below deals with one T cell receptor (beta chain). This clone has only one observation. There is no known antigen for this receptor. It has no much larger one-base neighbor in the sample; base qualities were not kept. These data originate in a study of T cells after posttransplantation cyclophosphamide (dated by TCRdb to about 2016). Some background on the complete study: Using TRB sequencing, the study followed how the T cell repertoire rebuilt after myeloablative bone marrow transplantation with posttransplantation cyclophosphamide given as GVHD prophylaxis. Samples from some 40 PTCy-treated patients, along with samples from 15 to 20 of their related bone marrow donors, underwent antigen receptor sequencing. Blood from every one of the roughly 30 PTCy patients who had 1-year posttransplant specimens underwent TRB sequencing. Up to roughly 3 additional blood samples from 2 to 5.2 years after transplant were also TRB-sequenced in 3 patients, as was pretransplant blood from a handful of patients. Because TRA and TRB clonality were tightly correlated in 9 samples, subsequent TCR analyses were focused on TRB only. Public TRB sequences were checked against a database of over 3,500 sequences associated with responses to pathogens, tumor antigens, self-antigens and alloantigens. What the study reported, not specific to this receptor: Across more than 35 patients, recipient CMV seropositivity and CMV reactivation were highly associated with TRB clonality; PTCy diversity was similar to CNI/methotrexate controls. The TRB repertoires of T cells infiltrating skin or the GI tract showed only limited overlap with the TRB repertoires found in blood. Donor-recipient similarity was low at 1-2 months but increased during the first year, and donor CD8+ memory clones often dominated later blood repertoires.

V has 1 base trimmed and J has 3 bases trimmed; junction bases matching no gene number 7. The CDR3 sequence holds 17 residues, the cysteine and phenylalanine included. The only DNA kept is the CDR3, 51 bases in frame from the first base. CDR1 and CDR2, looked up from the germline V gene, are LGHNA and YNFKEQ. TRB sequencing was run on genomic DNA with either the immunoSEQ assay at survey resolution or the hsTCRB kit. The original pipeline was this. The immunoSEQ software handled the initial read processing, while the LymphoSeq R package was used for the repertoire analyses. Clonality was computed as 1 minus normalized Shannon entropy, and a Gini coefficient was also calculated for each TRB dataset. To infer phenotypes in unsorted samples, TRB sequences from sorted subsets of the recipient or donor were mapped onto unsorted samples from the same recipient. Drawn from immuneACCESS, this table holds only the in-frame rearrangements with V and J called that TCRdb kept. Clones are partly lost; checked studies trace under half to an unresolved V gene and leave the rest unexplained. V and J calls and clone size follow that table, whereas D and trimming were derived from the DNA. The sample table shows 15,000 or so clones, and 87% are seen once. The ten largest clones add up to 3.5% to 4% of the sample.

The control cohort consisted of 11 patients who had myeloablative marrow transplants with methotrexate plus a calcineurin inhibitor and who were sampled 1 year after transplant. Mononuclear cells from peripheral blood and bone marrow were separated by Ficoll-Hypaque density centrifugation and then cryopreserved. Sequencing was performed on PBMCs, taken after an allogeneic stem cell transplant with a calcineurin inhibitor and methotrexate. This sequence uses TRBV4-2 and TRBJ2-3, with 10 bases aligning to TRBD2. This receptor was taken from a male patient in his fifties who received an allogeneic stem cell transplant from an unrelated donor, was CMV-positive, and had chronic GVHD only. The graft donor may be the source of some T cells after a transplant. The CDR3: CASSQGSSGSTTDTQYF. The bases are TGTGCCAGCAGCCAAGGGTCTAGCGGGAGTACTACAGATACGCAGTATTTT.